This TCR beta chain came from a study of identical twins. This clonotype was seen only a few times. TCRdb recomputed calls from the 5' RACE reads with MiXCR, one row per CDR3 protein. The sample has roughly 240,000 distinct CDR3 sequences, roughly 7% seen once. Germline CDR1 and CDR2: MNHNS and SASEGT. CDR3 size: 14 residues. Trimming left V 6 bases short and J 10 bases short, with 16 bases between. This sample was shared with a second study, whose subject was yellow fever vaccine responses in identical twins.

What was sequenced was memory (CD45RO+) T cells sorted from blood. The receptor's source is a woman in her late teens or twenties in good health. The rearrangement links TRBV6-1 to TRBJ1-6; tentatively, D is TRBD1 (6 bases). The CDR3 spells CASRTGWGDSPLHF. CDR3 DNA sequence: TGTGCCAGCAGAACAGGGTGGGGTGACTCACCCCTCCACTTT.